Presented here are 30 T cell receptor beta chains from one specimen sequenced in a study of T cell repertoires and HLA-DP antigens. Clones were read by immunoSEQ multiplex PCR, and TCRdb kept only the in-frame ones, dropping some. The repertoire includes approximately 110,000 clones, roughly 92% of them detected once, and around 0.25% sits in the top ten. These receptors' antigens are unknown. The source material was CD4+ T cells from PBMCs. These receptors were taken from a woman aged 18-30 years in good health and CMV-seronegative.

The CDR3 here is CASSQAARNYGYTF. CDR3 DNA sequence: TGCGCCAGCAGCCAAGCGGCCAGGAACTATGGCTACACCTTC. This chain joins TRBV4-1 and TRBJ1-2; D remains unclear. Deletions cut 1 base from V and 2 bases from J, with 8 bases between. The germline V gene has CDR1 MGHRA and CDR2 YSYEKL. This CDR3 is 14 amino acids long.

This chain joins TRBV6-5 and TRBJ2-5, with a tentative D call TRBD2 (7 bases). CDR1 is MNHEY and CDR2 is SVGAGI in the germline V gene. The ends were cut back, 2 bases at V and 5 bases at J, with 12 bases in the middle. The CDR3 length is 14 residues. The CDR3 protein is CASSYGGAHETQYF. The CDR3 DNA follows: TGTGCCAGCAGTTACGGGGGGGCGCATGAGACCCAGTACTTC.

The V call is TRBV27, the J call TRBJ2-2; D not resolved. The V gene's germline CDR1 is MNHEY and CDR2 SMNVEV (reference sequence). Trimming pared 3 bases from V and 9 bases from J, leaving 14 bases between. The CDR3 sequence is 14 residues long. Written as DNA, the CDR3 is TGTGCCAGCAGTTTGCAGCCGCCCTTTTGGGAGCTGTTTTTT. Translated, it gives CASSLQPPFWELFF.

This chain connects TRBV27 to TRBJ2-5, with 12 positions matching TRBD2. The germline gives CDR1 MNHEY, CDR2 SMNVEV (reference sequence). Trimming took 4 bases from V and 5 from J; bases not matched to a gene: 11. This CDR3 region has 17 residues. CDR3 in amino acids: CASSWASGRVARETQYF. Here the CDR3 DNA reads TGTGCCAGCAGTTGGGCTAGCGGGAGGGTGGCGCGGGAGACCCAGTACTTC.

This chain links TRBV2 with TRBJ2-2, with D tentatively TRBD2 (5 bases). CDR1 and CDR2 from the germline V gene are SNHLY and FYNNEI. CDR3 size: 12 residues. Trimming pared 10 bases from V and 3 bases from J, leaving 9 bases between. The CDR3: CAKGVDTGELFF. The CDR3 DNA is TGTGCCAAGGGAGTAGACACCGGGGAGCTGTTTTTT.

The chain couples TRBV29-1 to TRBJ2-5; 12 nucleotides align to TRBD2. This CDR3 contains 19 residues. The V gene end was trimmed by 6 bases and the J gene end by 2 bases; junction bases not matched to a gene: 19. The germline V gene encodes CDR1 SQVTM and CDR2 ANQGSEA. CDR3 bases: TGCAGCGTCGAACTAGCGGGGGGCCTCGGTGTCGGGCTTCAAGAGACCCAGTACTTC. It codes for CSVELAGGLGVGLQETQYF.

This sequence joins TRBV30 and TRBJ2-2; a weak D match, TRBD2 (7 bases). Germline loops: CDR1 GTSNPN, CDR2 SVGIG (reference sequence). The CDR3 spans 12 residues. V was trimmed by 1 base and J by 9 bases, leaving 9 bases between them. The CDR3 loop is CAWSGGGRELFF. The CDR3 nucleotides read TGTGCCTGGAGTGGGGGGGGCCGGGAGCTGTTTTTT. The whole variable domain, filled in from reference TRBV30 and TRBJ2-2, reads SQTIHQWPATLVQPVGSPLSLECTVEGTSNPNLYWYRQAAGRGLQLLFYSVGIGQISSEVPQNLSASRPQDRQFILSSKKLLLSDSGFYLCAWSGGGRELFFGEGSRLTVL.

V usage is TRBV7-3 and J usage is TRBJ1-1, with D maybe TRBD1 (6 bases). The CDR3 loop spans 14 amino acids. V was trimmed by 3 bases and J by 4 bases, leaving 12 bases between them. Per the germline V gene, CDR1 is SGHTA and CDR2 is FQGTGA. In DNA, the CDR3 is TGTGCCAGCAGCTTGATCCCAGGGGCCACTGAAGCTTTCTTT. Its protein product is CASSLIPGATEAFF.

This clone is a singleton in its sample. The V and J genes are TRBV11-2 and TRBJ1-4, with D maybe TRBD1 (6 bases). The germline gives CDR1 SGHAT, CDR2 FQNNGV. CDR3 length: 15 residues. Trimming removed 0 bases from V and 5 bases from J, with 10 bases in between. CDR3 coding DNA: TGTGCCAGCAGCTTAGATTATACAGGGAATGAAAAACTGTTTTTT. It encodes CASSLDYTGNEKLFF.

In DNA form, the CDR3 reads TGTGCCTGGAGTGATAGGAACACTGAAGCTTTCTTT. Translation gives CAWSDRNTEAFF. This chain uses TRBV30 with TRBJ1-1; no definite D call. V lost 1 base and J lost 1, with 4 bases in between. The CDR3 has 12 residues. Germline V gene sequence: CDR1 GTSNPN, CDR2 SVGIG (reference sequence). The full variable domain, its missing parts supplied by reference TRBV30 and TRBJ1-1, is SQTIHQWPATLVQPVGSPLSLECTVEGTSNPNLYWYRQAAGRGLQLLFYSVGIGQISSEVPQNLSASRPQDRQFILSSKKLLLSDSGFYLCAWSDRNTEAFFGQGTRLTVV.

This clone appeared a few times. The chain recombines TRBV29-1 with TRBJ2-7; 12 bases are shared with TRBD2. The CDR3 has 14 residues. J gave up 2 bases and V 6 bases, and 5 bases lay outside the gene matches. Germline CDR1 is SQVTM and CDR2 is ANQGSEA. This CDR3 reads CSVNGLAGPYEQYF. The CDR3 region has the DNA TGCAGCGTCAACGGACTAGCGGGGCCCTACGAGCAGTACTTC.

The chain carries TRBV5-4 and TRBJ1-4; possibly TRBD1 for D (5 bases). The CDR3 totals 14 residues. CDR1 is SGHNT and CDR2 is YYREEE in the germline V gene (reference sequence). V shed 4 bases and J shed 8 bases, with 15 bases lying between them. In DNA form, the CDR3 reads TGTGCCAGCAGCCTGGAGGGGATAGAAGAAAAACTGTTTTTT. Its protein is CASSLEGIEEKLFF.

This sequence joins TRBV2 and TRBJ2-1, with 10 bases matching TRBD1. Germline V CDR1 and CDR2: SNHLY, FYNNEI. This CDR3 contains 15 residues. The V gene end was trimmed by 6 bases and the J gene end by 4 bases; junction bases not matched to a gene: 6. The chain's CDR3 is CASRIGQGGYNEQFF. The CDR3 nucleotides read TGTGCCAGCAGGATCGGACAGGGGGGGTACAATGAGCAGTTCTTC. The whole variable domain, remainder taken from reference TRBV2 and TRBJ2-1, is EPEVTQTPSHQVTQMGQEVILRCVPISNHLYFYWYRQILGQKVEFLVSFYNNEISEKSEIFDDQFSVERPDGSNFTLKIRSTKLEDSAMYFCASRIGQGGYNEQFFGPGTRLTVL.

V and J are TRBV27 and TRBJ2-7; 12 nucleotides align to TRBD1. The V gene end was trimmed by 6 bases and the J gene end by 6 bases; junction bases not matched to a gene: 6. Germline CDR1 reads MNHEY; CDR2 reads SMNVEV (reference sequence). The CDR3 has 14 amino acids. CDR3 coding DNA: TGTGCCAGCAGAGGGACAGGGGGCAAGGTCGAGCAGTACTTC. Residues: CASRGTGGKVEQYF.

This chain connects TRBV19 to TRBJ2-7; 12 bases fit TRBD2. Germline CDR1 and CDR2: LNHDA and SQIVND (reference sequence). The CDR3 is made up of 16 amino acids. V lost 5 bases to trimming and J lost 0 bases; unmatched junction nucleotides: 5. Written as DNA, the CDR3 is TGTGCCAGTAGTTTCGGACTAGCGGGGAGCTCCTACGAGCAGTACTTC. Translation gives CASSFGLAGSSYEQYF.

The chain is built from TRBV18 and TRBJ1-1, with D perhaps TRBD1 (5 bases). Trimming cost V 6 bases and J 7 bases, with 15 bases left between them. Germline values: CDR1 KGHSH, CDR2 LQKENI. The CDR3 length is 13 residues. CDR3 loop: CASSPTREVEAFF. The CDR3 bases are TGTGCCAGCTCGCCAACCAGGGAGGTTGAAGCTTTCTTT.

The CDR3 loop reads CASSPWAKADIQYF. The CDR3 nucleotides are TGTGCCAGCAGTCCGTGGGCCAAGGCGGACATTCAGTACTTC. The J gene is TRBJ2-4, the V gene TRBV27; no clear D. The germline V gene has CDR1 MNHEY and CDR2 SMNVEV (reference sequence). V lost 5 bases and J lost 8, with 16 bases in between. The CDR3 loop spans 14 amino acids.

The chain is built from TRBV28 and TRBJ1-4; the match to TRBD1 covers 10 bases. Losses at the gene ends were 8 bases for V and 8 bases for J; bases not matched to a gene: 17. Germline values: CDR1 MDHEN, CDR2 SYDVKM. The CDR3 is 17 residues long. This CDR3 reads CASGTGALADAGEKLFF. In DNA form, the CDR3 reads TGTGCCAGCGGGACAGGGGCGTTAGCGGATGCCGGGGAAAAACTGTTTTTT.

The rearrangement joins TRBV28 to TRBJ2-7; 7 bases map to TRBD1. J lost 0 bases, V lost 4 bases, and 3 bases had no gene match. CDR3 length: 14 amino acids. The germline V gene has CDR1 MDHEN and CDR2 SYDVKM. CDR3 nucleotides: TGTGCCAGCAGTTCCTCAGGGGGCTCCTACGAGCAGTACGTC. Translating gives CASSSSGGSYEQYV.

This chain connects TRBV5-1 to TRBJ2-6, with 8 bases fitting TRBD1. From germline, CDR1 is SGHRS and CDR2 YFSETQ. V gave up 0 bases and J gave up 0 bases; unmatched junction bases: 5. The CDR3 consists of 18 residues. Here the CDR3 reads CASSLEGQDYSGANVLTF. In nucleotides, the CDR3 is TGCGCCAGCAGCTTGGAGGGACAGGACTACTCTGGGGCCAACGTCCTGACTTTC. Filled out from reference TRBV5-1 and TRBJ2-6, the complete variable domain reads KAGVTQTPRYLIKTRGQQVTLSCSPISGHRSVSWYQQTPGQGLQFLFEYFSETQRNKGNFPGRFSGRQFSNSRSEMNVSTLELGDSALYLCASSLEGQDYSGANVLTFGAGSRLTVL.

The rearrangement uses TRBV6-4 and TRBJ2-1, with D perhaps matching TRBD2 (6 bases). The ends were cut back, 0 bases at V and 2 bases at J, with 14 bases in the middle. This CDR3 contains 17 residues. Germline V gives CDR1 MRHNA, CDR2 SNTAGT. The CDR3 protein is CASSDSFRAGPYNEQFF. The CDR3 DNA sequence: TGTGCCAGCAGTGACTCGTTCAGGGCGGGACCCTACAATGAGCAGTTCTTC.

This clone was detected only a few times. The chain employs TRBV6-4 and TRBJ2-3; D is unclear. CDR3 length: 13 amino acids. Germline lookup yields CDR1 MRHNA and CDR2 SNTAGT. V lost 0 bases to trimming and J lost 2 bases, with 3 bases between them. As DNA, the CDR3 is TGTGCCAGCAGTGACTCGCCCACAGATACGCAGTATTTT. Its protein product is CASSDSPTDTQYF.

In DNA form, the CDR3 reads TGTGCCAGCTCACCGGGGGCAGCAACTAATCAGCCCCAGCATTTT. Its protein product is CASSPGAATNQPQHF. This chain uses TRBV18 with TRBJ1-5, with a possible D match to TRBD1 (6 bases). From germline, CDR1 is KGHSH and CDR2 LQKENI. V lost 3 bases and J lost 4, with 13 bases in between. This CDR3 comprises 15 residues.

CDR3 loop: CASSLVGAGAHTGELFF. DNA for the CDR3: TGTGCCAGCAGCTTGGTGGGAGCGGGAGCCCATACCGGGGAGCTGTTTTTT. The chain has TRBV5-4 and TRBJ2-2, with 8 bases fitting TRBD2. Germline V gene lookup returns CDR1 SGHNT and CDR2 YYREEE (reference sequence). With 0 bases clipped from V and 5 bases from J, the junction kept 9 bases outside the gene matches. The CDR3 length is 17 residues.

The rearrangement joins TRBV7-9 to TRBJ1-5, with D possibly being TRBD1 (6 bases). Germline values: CDR1 SEHNR, CDR2 FQNEAQ (reference sequence). This CDR3 is built from 13 residues. Trimming removed 1 base at V and 7 bases at J, with 8 bases between. CDR3 DNA sequence: TGTGCCAGCAGCTTAGATGGGGGCCAGCCCCAGCATTTT. It codes for CASSLDGGQPQHF.

The chain joins TRBV6-4 to TRBJ2-5; D unclear. The CDR3 is 14 amino acids. V lost 1 base and J lost 7, with 13 bases in between. Germline V gene lookup returns CDR1 MRHNA and CDR2 SNTAGT. DNA of the CDR3: TGTGCCAGCAGTGACTTAGCCAACGTCGGGACCCAGTACTTC. Protein sequence: CASSDLANVGTQYF.

This chain connects TRBV4-2 to TRBJ2-3, with unresolved D. The CDR3 spans 17 residues. Germline V gives CDR1 LGHNA, CDR2 YNFKEQ. Trimming removed 4 bases from V and 0 bases from J, with 17 bases in between. The CDR3 nucleotides read TGTGCCAGCAGCCGGACCGCGAGACTTTCTAGCACAGATACGCAGTATTTT. It encodes CASSRTARLSSTDTQYF.

The chain links TRBV19 to TRBJ1-2; D is possibly TRBD1 (6 bases). Germline values: CDR1 LNHDA, CDR2 SQIVND (reference sequence). CDR3 length equals 14 residues. The V end lost 6 bases, the J end lost 5 bases, and 16 bases lay between the germline ends. This CDR3 reads CASRGGKEGYGYTF. DNA for the CDR3: TGTGCCAGTAGAGGGGGGAAGGAGGGTTATGGCTACACCTTC.

This chain connects TRBV4-2 to TRBJ2-1, with 7 nucleotides matching TRBD2. The length of the CDR3 is 12 residues. Germline CDR1 and CDR2: LGHNA and YNFKEQ. The V and J ends lost 6 bases and 8 bases, in that order; junction bases with no gene match: 4. CDR3 nucleotide sequence: TGTGCCAGCAGACCGGGGAGGGATGAGCAGTTCTTC. This gives the protein CASRPGRDEQFF.

This clone was seen just once. CDR3 nucleotide sequence: TGTGCCAGCAGCGACAGCATCGAGGAGTTCTTC. This sequence encodes CASSDSIEEFF. The chain links TRBV6-6 to TRBJ2-1; a possible D gene is TRBD1 (5 bases). V lost 6 bases and J lost 14, with 14 bases in between. The CDR3 is 11 residues long. Germline assignment: CDR1 MNHNY and CDR2 SVGAGI (reference sequence).